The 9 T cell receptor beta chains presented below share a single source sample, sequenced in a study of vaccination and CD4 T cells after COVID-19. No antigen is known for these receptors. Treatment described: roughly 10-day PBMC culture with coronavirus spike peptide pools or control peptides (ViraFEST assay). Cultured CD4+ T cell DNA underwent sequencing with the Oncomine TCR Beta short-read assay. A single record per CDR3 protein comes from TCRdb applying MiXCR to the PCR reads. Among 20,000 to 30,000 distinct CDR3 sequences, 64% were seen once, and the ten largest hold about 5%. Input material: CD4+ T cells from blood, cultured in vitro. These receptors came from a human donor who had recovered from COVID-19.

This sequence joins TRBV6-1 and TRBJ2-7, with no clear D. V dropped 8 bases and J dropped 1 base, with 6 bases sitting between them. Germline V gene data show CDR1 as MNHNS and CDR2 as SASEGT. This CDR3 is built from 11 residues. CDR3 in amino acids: CASGRSYEQYF. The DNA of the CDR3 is TGTGCCAGCGGCCGATCCTACGAGCAGTACTTC.

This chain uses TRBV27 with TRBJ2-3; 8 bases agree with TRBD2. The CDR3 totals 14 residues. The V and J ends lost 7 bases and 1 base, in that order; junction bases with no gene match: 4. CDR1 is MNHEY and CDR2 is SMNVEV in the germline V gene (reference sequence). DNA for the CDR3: TGTGCCAGCAAGCGGGGGCCCGGCACAGATACGCAGTATTTT. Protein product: CASKRGPGTDTQYF.

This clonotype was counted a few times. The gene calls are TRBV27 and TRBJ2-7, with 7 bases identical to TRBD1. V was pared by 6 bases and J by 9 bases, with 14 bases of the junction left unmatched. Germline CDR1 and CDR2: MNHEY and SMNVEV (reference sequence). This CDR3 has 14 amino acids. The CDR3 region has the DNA TGTGCCAGCAGCTCCCGGGACAGCAGCCTGGGGCAGTACTTC. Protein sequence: CASSSRDSSLGQYF.

CDR3 region: CSASRSSSTDTQYF. CDR3 DNA: TGCAGTGCTAGTCGTTCCAGCAGCACAGATACGCAGTATTTT. The chain has TRBV20-1 and TRBJ2-3; no clear D. Germline CDR1 reads DFQATT; CDR2 reads SNEGSKA (reference sequence). The CDR3 consists of 14 residues. Trimming shortened V by 3 bases and J by 0 bases, and 10 bases separated the two germline ends.

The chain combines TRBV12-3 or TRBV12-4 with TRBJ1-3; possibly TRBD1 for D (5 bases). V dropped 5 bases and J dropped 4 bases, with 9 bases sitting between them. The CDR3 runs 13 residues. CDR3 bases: TGTGCCAGCAGTACCCAGGGAGGAAACACCATATATTTT. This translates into CASSTQGGNTIYF.

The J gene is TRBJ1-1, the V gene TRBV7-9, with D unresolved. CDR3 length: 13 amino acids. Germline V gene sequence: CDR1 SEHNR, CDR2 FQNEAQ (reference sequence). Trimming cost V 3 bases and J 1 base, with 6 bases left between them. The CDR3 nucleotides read TGTGCCAGCAGCTTGCTGGGGAACACTGAAGCTTTCTTT. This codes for CASSLLGNTEAFF.

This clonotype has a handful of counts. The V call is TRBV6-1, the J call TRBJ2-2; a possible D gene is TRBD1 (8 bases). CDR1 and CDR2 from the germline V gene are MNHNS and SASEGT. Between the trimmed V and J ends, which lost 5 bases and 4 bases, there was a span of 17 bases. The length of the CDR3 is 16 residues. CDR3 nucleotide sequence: TGTGCCAGCAGTCAAAACAGGGGGGGAGGCACCGGGGAGCTGTTTTTT. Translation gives CASSQNRGGGTGELFF.

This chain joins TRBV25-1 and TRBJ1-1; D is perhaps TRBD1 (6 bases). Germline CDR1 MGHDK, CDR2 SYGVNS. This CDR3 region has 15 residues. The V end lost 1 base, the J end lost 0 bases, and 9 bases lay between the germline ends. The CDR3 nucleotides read TGTGCCAGCAGTGAATGGGGGGCCTTGAACACTGAAGCTTTCTTT. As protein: CASSEWGALNTEAFF.

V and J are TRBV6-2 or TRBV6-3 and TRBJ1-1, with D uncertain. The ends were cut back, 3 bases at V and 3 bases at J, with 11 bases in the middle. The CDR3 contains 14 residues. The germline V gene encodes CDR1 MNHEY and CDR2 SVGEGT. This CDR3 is CASSYMAGDTEAFF. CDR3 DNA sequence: TGTGCCAGCAGTTATATGGCAGGAGACACTGAAGCTTTCTTT.